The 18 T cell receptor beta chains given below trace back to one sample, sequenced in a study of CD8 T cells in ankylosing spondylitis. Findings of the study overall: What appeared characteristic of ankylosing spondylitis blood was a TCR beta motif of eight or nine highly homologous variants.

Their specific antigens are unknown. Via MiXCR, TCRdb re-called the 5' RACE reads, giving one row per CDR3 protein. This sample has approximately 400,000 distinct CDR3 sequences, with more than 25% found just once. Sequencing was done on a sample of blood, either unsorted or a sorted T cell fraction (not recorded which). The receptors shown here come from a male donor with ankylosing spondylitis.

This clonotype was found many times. The CDR3 here is CASTSLGTGYGYTF. Here the CDR3 DNA reads TGTGCCAGCACCTCCCTTGGGACAGGGTACGGCTACACCTTC. The chain couples TRBV2 to TRBJ1-2; TRBD1 matches at 9 bases. Looked up from germline, CDR1 is SNHLY and CDR2 is FYNNEI. The CDR3 is made up of 14 amino acids. V shed 7 bases and J 8 bases; nucleotides not matched to a gene: 11.

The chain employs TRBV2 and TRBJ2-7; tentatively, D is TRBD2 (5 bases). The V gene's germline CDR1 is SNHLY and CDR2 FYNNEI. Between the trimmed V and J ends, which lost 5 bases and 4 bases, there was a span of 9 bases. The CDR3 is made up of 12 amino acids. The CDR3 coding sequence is TGTGCCAGCAGTCAAACTAGATACGAGCAGTACGTC. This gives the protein CASSQTRYEQYV.

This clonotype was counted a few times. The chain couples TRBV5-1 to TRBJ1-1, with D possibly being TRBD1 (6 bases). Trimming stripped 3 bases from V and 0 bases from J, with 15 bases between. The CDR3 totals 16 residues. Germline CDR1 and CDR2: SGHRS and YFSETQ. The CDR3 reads CASSSTTGPMNTEAFF. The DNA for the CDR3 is TGCGCCAGCAGCTCTACGACAGGACCCATGAACACTGAAGCTTTCTTT. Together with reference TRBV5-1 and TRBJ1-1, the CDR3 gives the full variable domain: KAGVTQTPRYLIKTRGQQVTLSCSPISGHRSVSWYQQTPGQGLQFLFEYFSETQRNKGNFPGRFSGRQFSNSRSEMNVSTLELGDSALYLCASSSTTGPMNTEAFFGQGTRLTVV.

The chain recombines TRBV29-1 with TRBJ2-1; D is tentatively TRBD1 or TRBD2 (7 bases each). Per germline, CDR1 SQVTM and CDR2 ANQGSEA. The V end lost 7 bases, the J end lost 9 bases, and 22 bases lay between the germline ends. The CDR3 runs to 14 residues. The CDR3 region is CSASQGGGPFEQFF. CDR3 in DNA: TGCAGCGCATCTCAGGGGGGGGGGCCGTTTGAGCAGTTCTTC.

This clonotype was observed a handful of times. The CDR3 is CRLGSYNEQFF. For the CDR3, the DNA is TGCAGGCTAGGATCCTACAATGAGCAGTTCTTC. The chain has TRBV20-1 and TRBJ2-1; D unresolved. This CDR3 is built from 11 residues. Germline CDR1 and CDR2: DFQATT and SNEGSKA (reference sequence).

The CDR3 sequence: CASSLSGAIPTYEQFF. The CDR3 region has the DNA TGTGCCAGCAGTTTATCAGGGGCGATTCCTACGTATGAGCAGTTCTTC. The chain employs TRBV27 and TRBJ2-1, with TRBD1 as a possible D gene (5 bases). This CDR3 is 16 amino acids long. The germline V gene has CDR1 MNHEY and CDR2 SMNVEV (reference sequence). V shed 0 bases and J shed 8 bases, with 17 bases lying between them.

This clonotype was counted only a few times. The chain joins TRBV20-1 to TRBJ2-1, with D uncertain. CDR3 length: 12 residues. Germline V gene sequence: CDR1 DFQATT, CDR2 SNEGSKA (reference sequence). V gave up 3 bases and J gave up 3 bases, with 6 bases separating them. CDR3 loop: CSASSLYNEQFF. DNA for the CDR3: TGCAGTGCTAGTTCACTCTACAATGAGCAGTTCTTC.

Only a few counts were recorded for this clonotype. CDR3 amino acids: CASSFGTSGTNEQFF. CDR3 DNA: TGTGCCAGCAGCTTCGGGACTAGCGGGACGAATGAGCAGTTCTTC. This chain connects TRBV7-6 to TRBJ2-1, with TRBD2 identical over 13 bases. Per germline, CDR1 SGHVS and CDR2 FNYEAQ. This CDR3 has 15 residues. V dropped 3 bases and J dropped 7; count of bases not matched to a gene: 3.

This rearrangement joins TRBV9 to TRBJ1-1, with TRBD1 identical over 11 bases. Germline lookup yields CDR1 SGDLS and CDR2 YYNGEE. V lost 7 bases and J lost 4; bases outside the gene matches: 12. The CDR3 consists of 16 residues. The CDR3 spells CASDRDRGISSTEAFF. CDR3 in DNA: TGTGCCAGCGACCGGGACAGGGGGATCTCGAGCACTGAAGCTTTCTTT.

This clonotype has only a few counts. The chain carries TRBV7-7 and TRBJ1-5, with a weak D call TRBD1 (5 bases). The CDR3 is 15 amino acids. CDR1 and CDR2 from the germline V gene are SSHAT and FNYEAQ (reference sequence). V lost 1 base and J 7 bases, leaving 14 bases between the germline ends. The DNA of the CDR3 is TGTGCCAGCAGCTTAGAGGGTGATTGGGGCCAGCCCCAGCATTTT. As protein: CASSLEGDWGQPQHF.

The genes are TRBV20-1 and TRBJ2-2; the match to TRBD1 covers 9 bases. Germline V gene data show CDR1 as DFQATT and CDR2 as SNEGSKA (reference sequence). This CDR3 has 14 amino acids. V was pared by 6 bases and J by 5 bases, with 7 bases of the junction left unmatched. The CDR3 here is CSAGGQGTTGELFF. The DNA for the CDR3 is TGCAGTGCCGGGGGACAGGGTACGACCGGGGAGCTGTTTTTT.

CDR3 nucleotide sequence: TGCAGCGTTGAAGAGTCCTTAGCGGGAGGGGAGGCTTCGAGTGGCTCCTACAATGAGCAGTTCTTC. It yields the protein CSVEESLAGGEASSGSYNEQFF. The rearrangement links TRBV29-1 to TRBJ2-1; 11 bases are a match to TRBD2. V gave up 0 bases and J gave up 0 bases; unmatched junction bases: 19. Germline V lookup: CDR1 SQVTM, CDR2 ANQGSEA. The CDR3 is made up of 22 amino acids.

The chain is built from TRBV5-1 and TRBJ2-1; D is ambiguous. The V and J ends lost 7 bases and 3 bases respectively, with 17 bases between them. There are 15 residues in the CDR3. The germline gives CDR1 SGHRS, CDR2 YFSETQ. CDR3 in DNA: TGCGCCAGCGCCCGAGGCGTCCAACTCTACAATGAGCAGTTCTTC. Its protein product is CASARGVQLYNEQFF.

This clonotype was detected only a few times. The CDR3 DNA follows: TGTGCCAGCAGCCATTATAGCGGAAAGAACACCGGGGAGCTGTTTTTT. This codes for CASSHYSGKNTGELFF. The rearrangement links TRBV4-2 to TRBJ2-2; weak D call: TRBD2 (6 bases). Germline values: CDR1 LGHNA, CDR2 YNFKEQ. Trimming took 3 bases from V and 1 from J, leaving 12 bases between them. The CDR3 runs to 16 residues.

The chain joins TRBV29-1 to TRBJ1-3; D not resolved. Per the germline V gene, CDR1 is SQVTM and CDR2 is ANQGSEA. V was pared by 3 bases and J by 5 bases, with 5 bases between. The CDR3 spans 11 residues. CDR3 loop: CSVDLRNTIYF. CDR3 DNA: TGCAGCGTTGATCTCAGAAACACCATATATTTT. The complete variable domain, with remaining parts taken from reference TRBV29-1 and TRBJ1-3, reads SAVISQKPSRDICQRGTSLTIQCQVDSQVTMMFWYRQQPGQSLTLIATANQGSEATYESGFVIDKFPISRPNLTFSTLTVSNMSPEDSSIYLCSVDLRNTIYFGEGSWLTVV.

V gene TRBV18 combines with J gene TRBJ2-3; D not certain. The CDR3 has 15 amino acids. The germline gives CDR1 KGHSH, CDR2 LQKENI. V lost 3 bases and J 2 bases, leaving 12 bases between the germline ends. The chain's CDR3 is CASSPSHTSTDTQYF. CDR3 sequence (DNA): TGTGCCAGCTCACCCAGTCACACATCCACAGATACGCAGTATTTT.

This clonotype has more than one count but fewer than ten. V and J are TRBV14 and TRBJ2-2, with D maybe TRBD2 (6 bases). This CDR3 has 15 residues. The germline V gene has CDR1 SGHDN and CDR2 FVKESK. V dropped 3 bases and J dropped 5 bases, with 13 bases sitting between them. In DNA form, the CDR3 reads TGTGCCAGCAGCCATCGGGCGGGACGGACCGGGGAGCTGTTTTTT. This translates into CASSHRAGRTGELFF.

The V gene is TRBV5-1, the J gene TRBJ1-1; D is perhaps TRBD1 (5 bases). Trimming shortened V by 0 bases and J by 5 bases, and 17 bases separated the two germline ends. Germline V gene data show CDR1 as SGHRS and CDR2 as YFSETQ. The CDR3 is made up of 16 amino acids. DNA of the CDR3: TGCGCCAGCAGCTTGGGGGACCGAATCCTTGGTACTGAAGCTTTCTTT. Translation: CASSLGDRILGTEAFF.